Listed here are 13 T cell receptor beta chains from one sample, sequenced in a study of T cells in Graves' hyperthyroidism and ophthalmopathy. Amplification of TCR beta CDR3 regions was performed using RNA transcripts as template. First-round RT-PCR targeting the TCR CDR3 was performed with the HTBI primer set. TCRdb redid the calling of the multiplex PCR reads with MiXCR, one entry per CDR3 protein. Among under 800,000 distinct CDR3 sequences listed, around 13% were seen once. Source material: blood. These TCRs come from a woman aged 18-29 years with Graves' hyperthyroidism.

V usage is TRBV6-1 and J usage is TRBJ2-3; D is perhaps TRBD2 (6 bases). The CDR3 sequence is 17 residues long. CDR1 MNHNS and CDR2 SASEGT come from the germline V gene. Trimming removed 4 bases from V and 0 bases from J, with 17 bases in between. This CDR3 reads CASSGLDLSSSTDTQYF. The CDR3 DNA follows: TGTGCCAGCAGTGGACTAGATTTAAGTTCTAGCACAGATACGCAGTATTTT.

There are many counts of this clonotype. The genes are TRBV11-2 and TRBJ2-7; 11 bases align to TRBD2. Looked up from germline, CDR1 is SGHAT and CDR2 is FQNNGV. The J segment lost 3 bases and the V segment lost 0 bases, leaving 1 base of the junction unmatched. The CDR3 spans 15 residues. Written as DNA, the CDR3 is TGTGCCAGCAGCTTAGAACTAGCGGGGGACTACGAGCAGTACTTC. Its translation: CASSLELAGDYEQYF.

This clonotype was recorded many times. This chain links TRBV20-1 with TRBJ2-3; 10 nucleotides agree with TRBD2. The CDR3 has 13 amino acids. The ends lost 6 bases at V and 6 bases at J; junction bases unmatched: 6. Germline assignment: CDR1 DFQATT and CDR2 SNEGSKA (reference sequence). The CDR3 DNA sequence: TGCAGTGCATACGCTAGCGGGAGTGATACGCAGTATTTT. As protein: CSAYASGSDTQYF.

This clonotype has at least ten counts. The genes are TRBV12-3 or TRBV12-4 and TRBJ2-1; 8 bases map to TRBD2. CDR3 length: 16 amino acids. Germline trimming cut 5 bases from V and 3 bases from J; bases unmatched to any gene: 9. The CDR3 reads CASSPRGGAFYNEQFF. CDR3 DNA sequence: TGTGCCAGCAGTCCCCGGGGGGGCGCCTTCTACAATGAGCAGTTCTTC.

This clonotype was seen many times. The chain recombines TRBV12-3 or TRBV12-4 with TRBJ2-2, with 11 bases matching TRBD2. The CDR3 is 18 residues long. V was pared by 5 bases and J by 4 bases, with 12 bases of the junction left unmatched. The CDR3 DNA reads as TGTGCCAGCAGTATTCTTGAAAGGACTAGCGGGTTCACCGGGGAGCTGTTTTTT. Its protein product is CASSILERTSGFTGELFF.

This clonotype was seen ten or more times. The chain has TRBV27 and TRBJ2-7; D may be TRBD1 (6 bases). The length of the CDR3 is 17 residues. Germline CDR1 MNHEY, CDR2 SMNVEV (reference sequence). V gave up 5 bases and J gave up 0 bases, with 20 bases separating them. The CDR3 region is CASSPRMRDTRSYEQYF. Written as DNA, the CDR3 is TGTGCCAGCAGTCCAAGGATGAGGGACACTCGCTCCTACGAGCAGTACTTC.

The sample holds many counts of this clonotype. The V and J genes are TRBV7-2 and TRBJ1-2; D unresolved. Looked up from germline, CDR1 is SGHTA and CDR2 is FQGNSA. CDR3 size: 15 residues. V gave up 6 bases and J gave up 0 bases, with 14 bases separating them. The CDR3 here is CASRNPGGPNYGYTF. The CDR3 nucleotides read TGTGCCAGCAGGAATCCGGGAGGCCCTAACTATGGCTACACCTTC.

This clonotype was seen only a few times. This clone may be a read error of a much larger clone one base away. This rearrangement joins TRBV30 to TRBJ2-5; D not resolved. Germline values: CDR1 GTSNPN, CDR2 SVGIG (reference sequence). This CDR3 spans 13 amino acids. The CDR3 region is CAWSVEPMVSQHF. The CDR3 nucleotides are TGTGCCTGGAGTGTAGAGCCCATGGTGTCCCAGCACTTC.

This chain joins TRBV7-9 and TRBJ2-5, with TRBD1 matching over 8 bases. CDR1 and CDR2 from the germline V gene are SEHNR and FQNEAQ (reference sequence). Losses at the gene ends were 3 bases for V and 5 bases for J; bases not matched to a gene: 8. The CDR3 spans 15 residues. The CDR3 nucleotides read TGTGCCAGCAGCTTCACCGGGACAGGTTCCGAGACCCAGTACTTC. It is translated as CASSFTGTGSETQYF. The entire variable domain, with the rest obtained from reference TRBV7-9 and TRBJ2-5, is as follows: DTGVSQNPRHKITKRGQNVTFRCDPISEHNRLYWYRQTLGQGPEFLTYFQNEAQLEKSRLLSDRFSAERPKGSFSTLEIQRTEQGDSAMYLCASSFTGTGSETQYFGPGTRLLVL.

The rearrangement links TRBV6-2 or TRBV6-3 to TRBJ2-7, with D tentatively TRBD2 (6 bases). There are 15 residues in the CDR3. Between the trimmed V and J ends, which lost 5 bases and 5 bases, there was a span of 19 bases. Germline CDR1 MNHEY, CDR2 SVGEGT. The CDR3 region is CASSNPQGGKNEQYF. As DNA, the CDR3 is TGTGCCAGCAGTAATCCTCAGGGAGGTAAGAACGAGCAGTACTTC.

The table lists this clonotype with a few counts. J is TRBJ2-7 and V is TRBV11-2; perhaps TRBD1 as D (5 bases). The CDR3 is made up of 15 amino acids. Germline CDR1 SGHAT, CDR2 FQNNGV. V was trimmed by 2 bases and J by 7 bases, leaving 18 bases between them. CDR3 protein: CASSLRRVRVTEQYF. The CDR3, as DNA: TGTGCCAGCAGCTTACGTCGGGTCAGGGTGACGGAGCAGTACTTC.

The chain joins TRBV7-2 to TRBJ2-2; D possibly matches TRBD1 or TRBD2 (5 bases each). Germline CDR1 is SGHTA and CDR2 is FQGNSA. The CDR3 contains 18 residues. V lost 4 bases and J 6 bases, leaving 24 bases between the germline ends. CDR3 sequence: CASSSRPGAQVVSGELFF. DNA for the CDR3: TGTGCCAGCAGCTCCCGGCCCGGGGCCCAGGTTGTATCCGGGGAGCTGTTTTTT.

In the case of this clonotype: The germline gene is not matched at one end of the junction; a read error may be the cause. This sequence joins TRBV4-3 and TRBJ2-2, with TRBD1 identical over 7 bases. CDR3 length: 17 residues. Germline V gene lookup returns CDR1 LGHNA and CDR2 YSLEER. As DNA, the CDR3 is TGCGCCAGCAGCCAAGATCGCGGCAGGGGGAACACCGGGGAGCTGTCTTTT. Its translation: CASSQDRGRGNTGELSF.